The 9 T cell receptor beta chains presented below share a single source sample, sequenced in a study of neurological immune-mediated disorders. TCRdb itself ran the 5' RACE reads through MiXCR, one entry per CDR3 protein. The sample comprises tens of thousands of distinct CDR3 sequences, 9% to 12% of which are singletons, and about 1.8% rests with the top ten. Material: PBMCs. These receptor sequences come from a man aged 40-55 years in good health.

The sample holds many counts of this clonotype. This chain joins TRBV10-3 and TRBJ1-1, with D hard to call. Trimming shortened V by 3 bases and J by 4 bases, and 9 bases separated the two germline ends. The V gene's germline CDR1 is ENHRY and CDR2 SYGVKD. This CDR3 contains 13 residues. In DNA form, the CDR3 reads TGTGCCATCAGTGACCCGGGAGGCACTGAAGCTTTCTTT. Its translation is CAISDPGGTEAFF.

This clonotype appeared a single time. A read error may explain this, as a much larger clone is one base away. This chain uses TRBV25-1 with TRBJ1-1; D gene ambiguous. The V end was cut by 4 bases, the J end by 0 bases, with 12 bases between. The CDR3 is made up of 15 amino acids. The germline gives CDR1 MGHDK, CDR2 SYGVNS. The CDR3 DNA follows: TGTGCCAGCAGTGCTCCGATTCTAATGAACACTGAAGCTTTCTTT. Its protein is CASSAPILMNTEAFF.

This clonotype was seen ten or more times. V usage is TRBV4-2 and J usage is TRBJ2-7; 12 bases fit TRBD2. The CDR3 runs 18 residues. J gave up 4 bases and V 4 bases, and 14 bases lay outside the gene matches. Germline-derived CDR1 and CDR2 are LGHNA and YNFKEQ. In DNA, the CDR3 is TGTGCCAGCAGCCCCCCCTTCCGTACTAGCGGGAGGTTTTACGAGCAGTACTTC. It specifies CASSPPFRTSGRFYEQYF.

This clonotype was counted at least ten times. V usage is TRBV2 and J usage is TRBJ1-4; D perhaps matches TRBD1 (6 bases). V was cut by 2 bases and J by 6 bases, with 10 bases left in between. The CDR3 sequence is 14 residues long. Germline CDR1 SNHLY, CDR2 FYNNEI. The CDR3: CASSEWGLDEKLFF. The CDR3 coding sequence is TGTGCCAGCAGTGAATGGGGGCTAGATGAAAAACTGTTTTTT.

In its sample, this clonotype was seen many times. The chain couples TRBV20-1 to TRBJ2-7; tentative D call: TRBD2 (6 bases). The V end lost 5 bases, the J end lost 6 bases, and 17 bases lay between the germline ends. The CDR3 has 13 residues. The germline gives CDR1 DFQATT, CDR2 SNEGSKA (reference sequence). The CDR3 protein is CSAWWRDRSEQYF. For the CDR3, the DNA is TGCAGTGCTTGGTGGCGGGACCGGAGCGAGCAGTACTTC.

This clonotype was detected ten times or more. The chain couples TRBV3-1 to TRBJ2-1, with D perhaps TRBD2 (6 bases). The germline CDR1 and CDR2 sequences are LGHDT and YNNKEL (reference sequence). The V end was cut by 0 bases, the J end by 13 bases, with 16 bases between. The CDR3 length is 14 residues. CDR3 nucleotides: TGTGCCAGCAGCCAAGAGGGGGGACGGGTAAAACAGTTCTTC. Amino acid sequence: CASSQEGGRVKQFF.

The chain links TRBV28 to TRBJ2-7; D gene ambiguous. This CDR3 contains 13 residues. V was shortened by 1 base and J by 9 bases, with 13 bases between the two germline ends. The germline gives CDR1 MDHEN, CDR2 SYDVKM. The CDR3 here is CASSLSRTTRQYF. The CDR3 nucleotides are TGTGCCAGCAGTTTATCCCGGACCACCAGGCAGTACTTC.

This clonotype was seen ten or more times. The V and J genes are TRBV3-1 and TRBJ2-7, with D possibly TRBD2 on 6 matching bases. The V and J ends lost 4 bases and 2 bases respectively, with 12 bases between them. The CDR3 length is 14 residues. Looked up from germline, CDR1 is LGHDT and CDR2 is YNNKEL (reference sequence). CDR3 region: CASSLGTRAYEQYF. CDR3 in DNA: TGTGCCAGCAGCCTCGGGACTCGCGCCTACGAGCAGTACTTC.

DNA for the CDR3: TGTGCCAGCAGCCCCCTGGTTGGAGCGGGGGACTCGAACACCGGGGAGCTGTTTTTT. Residues: CASSPLVGAGDSNTGELFF. This chain links TRBV7-6 with TRBJ2-2, with 8 bases identical to TRBD2. The V gene end was trimmed by 5 bases and the J gene end by 0 bases; junction bases not matched to a gene: 14. Germline CDR1 is SGHVS and CDR2 is FNYEAQ. The CDR3 totals 19 residues.